This T cell receptor (beta chain) was recorded in a study of T cell clonotyping in hematopoietic cell transplantation. Study conclusions and caveats: Few recipient clonotypes overlapped donors; over 97% were de novo at given depth. CD4 and CD8 repertoire contributions could not be separated without sorting. After transplant, recipient diversity fell while pathologically expanded clonotypes grew through day 180. Graft donor and pretransplant recipient Inverse Simpson Index values predicted broader posttransplant TCR diversity.

V was shortened by 3 bases and J by 3 bases, with 18 bases between the two germline ends. The CDR3 loop spans 16 amino acids. Germline V lookup: CDR1 SGHDN, CDR2 FVKESK. The repertoire was sequenced with immunoSEQ multiplex PCR; TCRdb's copy has only in-frame clones and lacks some. The sample includes fewer than 70,000 clones, 94% of them seen just once. Remarks on this clone: Its antigen is not known.

J is TRBJ2-7 and V is TRBV14; D is tentatively TRBD1 or TRBD2 (5 bases each). The sequence came from a man aged 45-65 years in good health. Some clones in this sample may be carry-over from other donors' samples. Material for sequencing was peripheral blood mononuclear cells. CDR3 coding DNA: TGTGCCAGCAGCCATGAGGGCGGAGCAGGGAGCTACGAGCAGTACTTC. This codes for CASSHEGGAGSYEQYF. Drawing the rest from reference TRBV14 and TRBJ2-7, the complete variable domain is EAGVTQFPSHSVIEKGQTVTLRCDPISGHDNLYWYRRVMGKEIKFLLHFVKESKQDESGMPNNRFLAERTGGTYSTLKVQPAELEDSGVYFCASSHEGGAGSYEQYFGPGTRLTVT.